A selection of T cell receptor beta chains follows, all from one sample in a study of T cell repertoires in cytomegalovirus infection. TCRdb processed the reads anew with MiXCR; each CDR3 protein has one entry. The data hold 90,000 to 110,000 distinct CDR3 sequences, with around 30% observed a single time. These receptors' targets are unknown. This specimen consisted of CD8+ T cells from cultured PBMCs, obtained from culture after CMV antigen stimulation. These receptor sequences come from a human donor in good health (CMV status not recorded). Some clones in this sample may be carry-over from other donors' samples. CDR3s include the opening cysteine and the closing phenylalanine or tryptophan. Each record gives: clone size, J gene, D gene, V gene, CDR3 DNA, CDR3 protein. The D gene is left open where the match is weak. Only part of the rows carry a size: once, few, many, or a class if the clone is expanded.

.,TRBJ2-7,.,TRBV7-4,TGTGCCAGCAGCTTAATGAGCTCCTACGAGCAGTACTTC,CASSLMSSYEQYF
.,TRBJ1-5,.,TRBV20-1,TGCAGTGCTAGAGGCGCAGGGGCTTATAGCAATCAGCCCCAGCATTTT,CSARGAGAYSNQPQHF
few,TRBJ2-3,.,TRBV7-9,TGTGCCAGCAGCTTAGTCCTAGACTTCACAGATACGCAGTATTTT,CASSLVLDFTDTQYF
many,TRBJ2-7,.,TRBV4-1,TGCGCCAGCAGCCAAGATCCGTTCTACGAGCAGTACTTC,CASSQDPFYEQYF
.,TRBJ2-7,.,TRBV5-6,TGTGCCAGCAGCTTGGGTCAGGGGCTCTACGAGCAGTACTTC,CASSLGQGLYEQYF
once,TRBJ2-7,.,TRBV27,TGTGCCGGCAGTTTATCGGTCCCGCGGACCCACTACGAGCAGTACTTC,CAGSLSVPRTHYEQYF
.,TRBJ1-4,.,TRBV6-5,TGTGCCAGCAGTTACGAAGGACAGCCGAATGAAAAACTGTTTTTT,CASSYEGQPNEKLFF
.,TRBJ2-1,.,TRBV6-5,TGTGCCAGCAGTTACGAACTAGGGACCTACAATGAGCAGTTCTTC,CASSYELGTYNEQFF
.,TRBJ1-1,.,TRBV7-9,TGTGCCAGCAGCTTACTTCTGGGTGAGAACACTGAAGCTTTCTTT,CASSLLLGENTEAFF
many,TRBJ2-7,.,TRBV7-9,TGTGCCAGCAGCTTAGTTATCGGAGTCGACCCCGAGCAGTACTTC,CASSLVIGVDPEQYF
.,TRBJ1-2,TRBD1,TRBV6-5,TGTGCCAGCAGTTACGACCGGGACAGTTACTATGGCTACACCTTC,CASSYDRDSYYGYTF
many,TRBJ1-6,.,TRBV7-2,TGTGCCAGCAGCTGGGGGGGCGCCAGCTCCTATAATTCACCCCTCCACTTT,CASSWGGASSYNSPLHF
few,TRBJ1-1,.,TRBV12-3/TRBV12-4,TGTGCCAGCACCAAGCTACCGAACACTGAAGCTTTCTTT,CASTKLPNTEAFF
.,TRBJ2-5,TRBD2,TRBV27,TGTGCCAGCAGACAAGCGGGGCCCCAAGAGACCCAGTACTTC,CASRQAGPQETQYF
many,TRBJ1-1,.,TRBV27,TGTGCCAGCAGTTCCCAGACAGGATCCGCTGAAGCTTTCTTT,CASSSQTGSAEAFF
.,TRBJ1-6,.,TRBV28,TGTGCCAGCAGCCAACAGGGCCTACATACCTATTCACCCCTCCACTTT,CASSQQGLHTYSPLHF
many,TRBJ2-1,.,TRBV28,TGTGCCAGCAGTTTTAGTCGAGGGACCGCTACTGACTACAATGAGCAGTTCTTC,CASSFSRGTATDYNEQFF
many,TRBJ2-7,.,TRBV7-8,TGTGCCAGCAGCCCCAGGGGGGGGACAGCCTACGAGCAGTACTTC,CASSPRGGTAYEQYF
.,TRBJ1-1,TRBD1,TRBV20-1,TGCAGTGCAGAACGGACAGGGTGGGACACTGAAGCTTTCTTT,CSAERTGWDTEAFF
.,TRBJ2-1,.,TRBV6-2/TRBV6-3,TGTGCCAGCAGTTACTTTGGGGCGCATCTCAATGAGCAGTTCTTC,CASSYFGAHLNEQFF
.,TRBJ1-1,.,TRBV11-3,TGTGCCAGCAGCCCCGCGGGGACTACTGAAGCTTTCTTT,CASSPAGTTEAFF
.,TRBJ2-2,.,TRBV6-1,TGTGCCAGCAGACCCACCGGGGCCGGGGAGCTGTTTTTT,CASRPTGAGELFF
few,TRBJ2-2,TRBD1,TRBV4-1,TGCGCCAGCAGCCCCGACAGGGGAGACACCGGGGAGCTGTTTTTT,CASSPDRGDTGELFF
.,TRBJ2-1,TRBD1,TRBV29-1,TGCAGCGGAGGACAGGTTTACAATGAGCAGTTCTTC,CSGGQVYNEQFF
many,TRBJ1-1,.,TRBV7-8,TGTGCCAGCAGCTTGGGGTCCACTGAAGCTTTCTTT,CASSLGSTEAFF
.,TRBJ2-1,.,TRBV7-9,TGTGCCAGCAGCCCCTCGGAGAGCTCCTACAATGAGCAGTTCTTC,CASSPSESSYNEQFF
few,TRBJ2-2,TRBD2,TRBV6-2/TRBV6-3,TGTGCCAGCAGCCCCCTAGCGGGGGCCCTGAACACCGGGGAGCTGTTTTTT,CASSPLAGALNTGELFF
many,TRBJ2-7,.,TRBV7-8,TGTGCCAGCAGCTTAGAGGCGGGGTCCAATGACGAGCAGTACTTC,CASSLEAGSNDEQYF
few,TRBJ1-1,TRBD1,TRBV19,TGTGCCAGTAGTTCGGACAGGGCGAACACTGAAGCTTTCTTT,CASSSDRANTEAFF
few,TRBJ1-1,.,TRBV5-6,TGTGCCAGCAGCGTGGGACCCCAGAACACTGAAGCTTTCTTT,CASSVGPQNTEAFF
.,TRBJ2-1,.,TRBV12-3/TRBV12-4,TGTGCCAGCTTCCGGGAGTCGGGGTCCTACAATGAGCAGTTCTTC,CASFRESGSYNEQFF